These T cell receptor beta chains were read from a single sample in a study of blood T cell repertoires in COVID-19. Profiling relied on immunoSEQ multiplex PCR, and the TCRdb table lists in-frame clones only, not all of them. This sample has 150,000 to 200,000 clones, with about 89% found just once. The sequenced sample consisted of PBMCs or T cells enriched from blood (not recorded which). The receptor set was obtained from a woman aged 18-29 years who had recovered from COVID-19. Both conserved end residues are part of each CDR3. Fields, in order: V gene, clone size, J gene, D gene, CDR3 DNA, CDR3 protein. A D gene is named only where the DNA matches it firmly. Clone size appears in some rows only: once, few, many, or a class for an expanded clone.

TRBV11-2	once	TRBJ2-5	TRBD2	TGTGCCAGCAGCTCCCAGGTGGCGGGGGGGGAGACCCAGTACTTC	CASSSQVAGGETQYF
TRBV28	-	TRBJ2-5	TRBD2	TGTGCCAGCAGTCCGCGCGGGACGGGAGGGCGAGAGACCCAGTACTTC	CASSPRGTGGRETQYF
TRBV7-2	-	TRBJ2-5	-	TGTGCCAGCAGCCTCGTGGAGACCCAGTACTTC	CASSLVETQYF
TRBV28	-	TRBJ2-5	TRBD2	TGTGCCAGCAACGGACCGGGCGGGAGGGACAAGAAGTGGGCCCAGTACTTC	CASNGPGGRDKKWAQYF
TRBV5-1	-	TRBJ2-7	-	TGCGCCAGCAGCTTGGAAGGGGGGGTACCCTACGAGCAGTACTTC	CASSLEGGVPYEQYF
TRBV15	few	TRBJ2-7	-	TGTGCCACCAGCAGAGATCTCCGGGGCTACGAGCAGTACTTC	CATSRDLRGYEQYF
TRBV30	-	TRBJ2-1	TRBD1	TGTGCCTGGAGTGTAAGTCACGCTACGACAGGGAACTACAATGAGCAGTTCTTC	CAWSVSHATTGNYNEQFF
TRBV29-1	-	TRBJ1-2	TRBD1	TGCAGCGTGTGGACAGGGGGCGTCTATGGCTACACCTTC	CSVWTGGVYGYTF
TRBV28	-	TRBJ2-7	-	TGTGCCACTCTCGGGGAGTGGAACCACGAGCAGTACTTC	CATLGEWNHEQYF
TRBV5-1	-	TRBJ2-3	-	TGCGCCAGCAGCTTCCAGGACACTACGCAGTATTTT	CASSFQDTTQYF
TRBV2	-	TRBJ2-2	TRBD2	TGTGCCAGCAGTATTAGGACTAGCGGGGTCACCGGGGAGCTGTTTTTT	CASSIRTSGVTGELFF
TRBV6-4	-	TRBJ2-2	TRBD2	TGTGCCAGCAGTGGGGCCGCGGGAGCGAACACCGGGGAGCTGTTTTTT	CASSGAAGANTGELFF
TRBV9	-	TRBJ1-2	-	TGTGCCAGCACCGGGGAGGCAGGTCATGGCTACACCTTC	CASTGEAGHGYTF
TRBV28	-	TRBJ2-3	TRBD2	TGTGCCAGCAGGAAGAGCGGGAGGGCCAAAGATACGCAGTATTTT	CASRKSGRAKDTQYF
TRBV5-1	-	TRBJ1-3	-	TGCGCCAGCAGCTTGGACACCCCAGAAACTGGAAACACCATATATTTT	CASSLDTPETGNTIYF
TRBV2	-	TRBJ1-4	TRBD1	TGTGCCAGCAGGAGGACAGGGGGGCATAATGAAAAACTGTTTTTT	CASRRTGGHNEKLFF
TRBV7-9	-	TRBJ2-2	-	TGTGCCAGCAGCTTATTGCAGGGAAGGAACACCGGGGAGCTGTTTTTT	CASSLLQGRNTGELFF
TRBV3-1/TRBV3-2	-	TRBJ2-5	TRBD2	TGTGCCAGCAGCCAAACTCCGGGACTAGCGGGAGGGCGGGAGACCCAGTACTTC	CASSQTPGLAGGRETQYF
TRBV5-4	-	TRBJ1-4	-	TGTGCCAGCAGCTCCGGGTCGAGGAATGAAAAACTGTTTTTT	CASSSGSRNEKLFF